Each of the 18 T cell receptor beta chains below was sequenced from the same sample in a study of beta chain features in type 1 diabetes. The study's findings and limits: TCRB CDR3 length was moderately but significantly reduced in all four CD4+ subsets of Type 1 diabetes patients.

Expressed TCRB transcripts got sequenced, as all isolated RNA was reverse transcribed. The table came from immunoSEQ multiplex PCR; TCRdb's copy has only in-frame clones and leaves some out. The table records over 650,000 clones, over 13% of them present only once. No antigens are known for them. Sequencing input: naive CD4+ T cells from blood. The receptors here all came from a man younger than 35 with type 1 diabetes.

V and J are TRBV7-2 and TRBJ2-1; 10 bases align to TRBD2. V was clipped by 0 bases and J by 8 bases; unmatched bases: 10. The germline CDR1 and CDR2 sequences are SGHTA and FQGNSA. The CDR3 has 17 residues. The CDR3 bases are TGTGCCAGCAGCTTAGCAGTGGCTAGCGGGAGATCCCATGAGCAGTTCTTC. As protein: CASSLAVASGRSHEQFF.

V and J are TRBV5-1 and TRBJ1-1, with 8 bases identical to TRBD1. The trim removed 0 bases at V and 7 bases at J, leaving 2 bases unmatched. The CDR3 sequence is 13 residues long. Germline V gene lookup returns CDR1 SGHRS and CDR2 YFSETQ. In DNA form, the CDR3 reads TGCGCCAGCAGCTTGGTACAGGGGGATGAAGCTTTCTTT. Encoded protein: CASSLVQGDEAFF. Drawing the rest from reference TRBV5-1 and TRBJ1-1, the complete variable domain is KAGVTQTPRYLIKTRGQQVTLSCSPISGHRSVSWYQQTPGQGLQFLFEYFSETQRNKGNFPGRFSGRQFSNSRSEMNVSTLELGDSALYLCASSLVQGDEAFFGQGTRLTVV.

The J gene is TRBJ2-3, the V gene TRBV7-2, with TRBD2 as a possible D gene (5 bases). The CDR3 spans 14 residues. CDR1 and CDR2 (germline): SGHTA, FQGNSA. Trimming left V 5 bases short and J 5 bases short, with 14 bases between. CDR3 nucleotides: TGTGCCAGCAGCCCTAGGACCCGGGAAGATACGCAGTATTTT. Translation: CASSPRTREDTQYF.

The V call is TRBV7-2, the J call TRBJ2-7; 10 nucleotides match TRBD2. CDR3 length: 14 residues. The V gene end was trimmed by 8 bases and the J gene end by 2 bases; junction bases not matched to a gene: 6. Germline CDR1 and CDR2: SGHTA and FQGNSA. The CDR3 DNA reads as TGTGCCAGCTCAAGGAGCGGGAGGGCCTACGAGCAGTACTTC. Protein sequence: CASSRSGRAYEQYF.

The chain carries TRBV5-1 and TRBJ2-1; D is unresolved. Germline lookup yields CDR1 SGHRS and CDR2 YFSETQ. CDR3 size: 12 residues. Trimming took off 0 bases at V and 8 bases at J, with 6 bases between the two ends. The CDR3 region is CASSLVNYEQFF. In DNA, the CDR3 is TGCGCCAGCAGCTTGGTTAATTATGAGCAGTTCTTC.

V and J are TRBV15 and TRBJ1-4; 10 positions match TRBD1. The CDR3 sequence is 16 residues long. V gave up 3 bases and J gave up 7 bases; unmatched junction bases: 8. Germline V gene lookup returns CDR1 LNHNV and CDR2 YYDKDF (reference sequence). The CDR3 spells CATSSGMTGGTEKLFF. CDR3 in DNA: TGTGCCACCAGCAGCGGGATGACAGGGGGCACTGAAAAACTGTTTTTT. The full variable domain, rest sourced from reference TRBV15 and TRBJ1-4, is DAMVIQNPRYQVTQFGKPVTLSCSQTLNHNVMYWYQQKSSQAPKLLFHYYDKDFNNEADTPDNFQSRRPNTSFCFLDIRSPGLGDTAMYLCATSSGMTGGTEKLFFGSGTQLSVL.

V is TRBV30 and J is TRBJ2-6; D remains ambiguous. Trimming left V 4 bases short and J 0 bases short, with 16 bases between. Germline lookup yields CDR1 GTSNPN and CDR2 SVGIG (reference sequence). The CDR3 has 17 amino acids. The CDR3 DNA reads TGTGCCTGGACTCCGGGTTTAGTGAGCTCTGGGGCCAACGTCCTGACTTTC. This codes for CAWTPGLVSSGANVLTF. The whole variable domain, filled in from reference TRBV30 and TRBJ2-6, reads SQTIHQWPATLVQPVGSPLSLECTVEGTSNPNLYWYRQAAGRGLQLLFYSVGIGQISSEVPQNLSASRPQDRQFILSSKKLLLSDSGFYLCAWTPGLVSSGANVLTFGAGSRLTVL.

This clone was seen a few times. The rearrangement joins TRBV30 to TRBJ2-1, with D possibly being TRBD1 or TRBD2 (6 bases each). The CDR3 covers 12 residues. V shed 1 base and J shed 9 bases, with 10 bases lying between them. In germline, CDR1 is GTSNPN, CDR2 SVGIG (reference sequence). The DNA for the CDR3 is TGTGCCTGGAGTGGGAGGGGGACTGAGCAGTTCTTC. Translated, it gives CAWSGRGTEQFF.

The V and J genes are TRBV27 and TRBJ2-5; D may be TRBD2 (5 bases). This CDR3 spans 12 amino acids. Per the germline V gene, CDR1 is MNHEY and CDR2 is SMNVEV (reference sequence). The V end was cut by 8 bases, the J end by 7 bases, with 14 bases between. DNA of the CDR3: TGTGCCAGCGGAGCAGGAGGCTCGACCCAGTACTTC. This gives the protein CASGAGGSTQYF.

This clone turned up a few times. The genes are TRBV18 and TRBJ2-5; 7 bases agree with TRBD1. In germline, CDR1 is KGHSH, CDR2 LQKENI. V lost 3 bases and J lost 3; bases outside the gene matches: 7. This CDR3 has 15 amino acids. For the CDR3, the DNA is TGTGCCAGCTCACCCCTTACAGGGGAAGAAGAGACCCAGTACTTC. Amino acid sequence: CASSPLTGEEETQYF.

This clone was counted a few times. The rearrangement joins TRBV4-2 to TRBJ2-7; D not resolved. This CDR3 is 17 amino acids long. Germline CDR1 and CDR2: LGHNA and YNFKEQ. Deletions cut 1 base from V and 0 bases from J, with 16 bases between. In DNA form, the CDR3 reads TGTGCCAGCAGCCAAGGGCAATACAGACCGGGCTCCTACGAGCAGTACTTC. Its protein is CASSQGQYRPGSYEQYF.

This clone was counted only a few times. The V gene is TRBV7-2, the J gene TRBJ1-5, with TRBD1 matching over 10 bases. This CDR3 has 14 amino acids. CDR1 and CDR2 from the germline V gene are SGHTA and FQGNSA. V dropped 5 bases and J dropped 6; count of bases not matched to a gene: 4. CDR3 bases: TGTGCCAGCAGCGCGGACAGGGGGTTTCAGCCCCAGCATTTT. Its protein is CASSADRGFQPQHF.

This clone appeared a few times. The chain employs TRBV29-1 and TRBJ2-2; 7 bases map to TRBD1. V was clipped by 4 bases and J by 2 bases; unmatched bases: 4. Per germline, CDR1 SQVTM and CDR2 ANQGSEA. The CDR3 extends over 14 amino acids. In nucleotides, the CDR3 is TGCAGCGTTGTACAGGGGCGAAACACCGGGGAGCTGTTTTTT. Translation: CSVVQGRNTGELFF.

V usage is TRBV10-3 and J usage is TRBJ2-7, with D possibly matching TRBD2 (6 bases). The germline V and J ends were trimmed by 3 bases and 2 bases, with 11 bases remaining between them. Germline V gene lookup returns CDR1 ENHRY and CDR2 SYGVKD. The CDR3 sequence is 14 residues long. The chain's CDR3 is CAISDSGRPYEQYF. The CDR3 region has the DNA TGTGCCATCAGTGACAGCGGGCGACCCTACGAGCAGTACTTC.

This chain links TRBV28 with TRBJ2-1; D possibly corresponds to TRBD2 (5 bases). V lost 3 bases to trimming and J lost 5 bases, with 8 bases between them. The CDR3 spans 13 residues. Germline CDR1 reads MDHEN; CDR2 reads SYDVKM. The CDR3 nucleotides read TGTGCCAGCAGTTTGGACTTAAACAATGAGCAGTTCTTC. Amino acid sequence: CASSLDLNNEQFF.

This sequence joins TRBV7-2 and TRBJ2-3, with 7 bases aligning to TRBD1. V was pared by 5 bases and J by 3 bases, with 2 bases of the junction left unmatched. CDR3 length: 13 amino acids. Per germline, CDR1 SGHTA and CDR2 FQGNSA. The CDR3 protein is CASSQQGTDTQYF. The CDR3 DNA follows: TGTGCCAGCAGCCAACAGGGGACAGATACGCAGTATTTT. The full variable domain, completed using reference TRBV7-2 and TRBJ2-3, is GAGVSQSPSNKVTEKGKDVELRCDPISGHTALYWYRQSLGQGLEFLIYFQGNSAPDKSGLPSDRFSAERTGGSVSTLTIQRTQQEDSAVYLCASSQQGTDTQYFGPGTRLTVL.

V is TRBV7-2 and J is TRBJ1-2; TRBD1 matches 10 bases. CDR1 is SGHTA, CDR2 FQGNSA, per germline. This CDR3 is 15 amino acids long. V gave up 5 bases and J gave up 4 bases; unmatched junction bases: 7. CDR3 protein: CASSPRTGGGYGYTF. The DNA for the CDR3 is TGTGCCAGCAGCCCCCGGACAGGGGGTGGCTATGGCTACACCTTC.

The chain links TRBV14 to TRBJ2-3; a possible D gene is TRBD1 (5 bases). V was pared by 3 bases and J by 5 bases, with 18 bases between. Germline CDR1 SGHDN, CDR2 FVKESK. The CDR3 spans 16 residues. CDR3: CASSHISGRARDTQYF. CDR3 coding DNA: TGTGCCAGCAGCCACATCTCGGGCAGGGCCAGAGATACGCAGTATTTT.